This TCR beta chain came from a study of cytomegalovirus exposure and HLA in healthy donors. A remark on this clone: Its target is unknown.

The V gene's germline CDR1 is MNHEY and CDR2 SVGAGI. Germline trimming cut 5 bases from V and 4 bases from J; bases unmatched to any gene: 3. The CDR3 spans 14 residues. The PCR used 60 Vbeta and 13 Jbeta primers. The data were produced by immunoSEQ multiplex PCR, yet TCRdb's version contains in-frame clones alone and is incomplete. The table records roughly 120,000 clones, 81% of them present only once. Study results and limitations: TCR beta V- and J-gene trimming, according to a later analysis, was linked to a missense DCLRE1C variant.

Sequencing input: PBMCs. The chain carries TRBV6-5 and TRBJ2-5; TRBD1 matches 11 bases. The origin of this receptor is a woman aged 25-40 years in good health and CMV-seronegative. For the CDR3, the DNA is TGTGCCAGCAGTGCGGACAGGGGGCTAGAGACCCAGTACTTC. It translates to CASSADRGLETQYF.